This T cell receptor (beta chain) originates from a study of blood T cell repertoires in COVID-19. Across the whole study: Donors in the United States, Italy and Spain gave samples during acute or convalescent COVID-19. T cells, B-cell-depleted T cells, or PBMCs supplied cDNA or gDNA.

The CDR3 length is 14 residues. CDR1 is SGHAT, CDR2 FQNNGV, per germline. The ends were cut back, 5 bases at V and 5 bases at J, with 13 bases in the middle. Per the original data handling: Amplification of reference gene primers provided the estimated nucleated cell counts. The protocol was immunoSEQ multiplex PCR, while the TCRdb copy is restricted to in-frame clones and leaves out a portion. Clonal size and the V and J genes are those of that table, whereas D and trimming came from the DNA. The data contain about 63,000 clones, roughly three quarters of them seen just once; the ten biggest clones take up 50%.

J is TRBJ2-1 and V is TRBV11-2; TRBD2 might be the D (5 bases). The TCR originated in a woman of 80 years or more with acute or convalescent COVID-19. Sequenced: peripheral blood. CDR3 nucleotide sequence: TGTGCCAGCAGCCCCCGGATCGGGGACAATGAGCAGTTCTTC. This sequence encodes CASSPRIGDNEQFF.